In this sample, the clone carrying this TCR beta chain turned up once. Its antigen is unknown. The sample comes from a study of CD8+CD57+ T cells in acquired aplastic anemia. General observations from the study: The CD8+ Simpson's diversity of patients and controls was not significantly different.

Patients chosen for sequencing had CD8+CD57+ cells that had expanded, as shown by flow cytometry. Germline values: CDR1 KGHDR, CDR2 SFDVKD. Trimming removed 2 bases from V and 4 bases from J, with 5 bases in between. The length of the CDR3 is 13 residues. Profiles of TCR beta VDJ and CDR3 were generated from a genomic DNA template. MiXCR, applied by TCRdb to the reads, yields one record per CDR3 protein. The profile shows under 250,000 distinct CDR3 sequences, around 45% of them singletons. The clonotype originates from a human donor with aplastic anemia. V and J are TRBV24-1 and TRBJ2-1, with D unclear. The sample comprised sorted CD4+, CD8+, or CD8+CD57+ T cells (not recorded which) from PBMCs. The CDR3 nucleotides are TGTGCCACCAGTGATTACGGGTACAATGAGCAGTTCTTC. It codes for CATSDYGYNEQFF.